This entry describes one T cell receptor beta chain. The antigen remains undetermined. This sample stems from a study of OX40 agonist ivuxolimab in advanced cancers. Assay: immunoSEQ multiplex PCR; the TCRdb copy retains only in-frame clones and omits some. Of 57,000 or so clones listed, about four fifths are singletons. Germline V lookup: CDR1 LNHDA, CDR2 SQIVND (reference sequence). This CDR3 spans 16 amino acids. V shed 6 bases and J 1 base; nucleotides not matched to a gene: 8. Study-wide results and caveats: Also showing low normalized T-cell clonal expansion were some of the nonresponders.

The chain combines TRBV19 with TRBJ2-2; the match to TRBD2 covers 7 bases. The sequenced sample was CD4+ or CD8+ T cells sorted from blood, obtained in a trial of the OX40 agonist ivuxolimab. This clonotype was obtained from an adult with an advanced solid tumor such as melanoma, head and neck, liver or kidney cancer. The CDR3 region is CASRIRGELNTGELFF. The CDR3 DNA sequence: TGTGCCAGTAGGATACGGGGGGAACTGAACACCGGGGAGCTGTTTTTT.